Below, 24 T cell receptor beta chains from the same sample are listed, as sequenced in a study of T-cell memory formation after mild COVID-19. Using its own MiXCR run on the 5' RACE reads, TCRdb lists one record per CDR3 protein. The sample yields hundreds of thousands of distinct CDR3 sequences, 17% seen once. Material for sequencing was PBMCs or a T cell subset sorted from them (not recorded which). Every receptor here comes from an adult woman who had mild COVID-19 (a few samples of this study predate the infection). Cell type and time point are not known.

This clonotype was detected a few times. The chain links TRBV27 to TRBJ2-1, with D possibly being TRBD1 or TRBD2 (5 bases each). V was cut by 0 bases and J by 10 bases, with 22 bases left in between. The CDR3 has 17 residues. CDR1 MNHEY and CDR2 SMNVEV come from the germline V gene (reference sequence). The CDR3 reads CASSLSRGVREEGEQFF. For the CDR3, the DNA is TGTGCCAGCAGTTTATCGCGAGGCGTTAGGGAAGAGGGGGAGCAGTTCTTC.

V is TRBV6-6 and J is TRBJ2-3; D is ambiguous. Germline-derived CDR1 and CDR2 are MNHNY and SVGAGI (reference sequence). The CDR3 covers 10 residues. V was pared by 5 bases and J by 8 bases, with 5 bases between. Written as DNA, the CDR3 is TGTGCCAGCAGTGGGGTTACGCAGTATTTT. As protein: CASSGVTQYF.

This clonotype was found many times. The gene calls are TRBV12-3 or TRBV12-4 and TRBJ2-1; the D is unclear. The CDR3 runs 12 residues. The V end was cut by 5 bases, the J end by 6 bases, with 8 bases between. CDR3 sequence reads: CASSPLPNEQFF. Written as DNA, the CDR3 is TGTGCCAGCAGTCCCTTACCCAATGAGCAGTTCTTC.

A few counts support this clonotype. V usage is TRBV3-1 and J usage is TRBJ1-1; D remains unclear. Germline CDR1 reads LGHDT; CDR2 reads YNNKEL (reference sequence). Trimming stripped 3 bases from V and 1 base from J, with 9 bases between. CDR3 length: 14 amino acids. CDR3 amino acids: CASSHPGPNTEAFF. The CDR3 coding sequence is TGTGCCAGCAGCCATCCGGGCCCGAACACTGAAGCTTTCTTT.

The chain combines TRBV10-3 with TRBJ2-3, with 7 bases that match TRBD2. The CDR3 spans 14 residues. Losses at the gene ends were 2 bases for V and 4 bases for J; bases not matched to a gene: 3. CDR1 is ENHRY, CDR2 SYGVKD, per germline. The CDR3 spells CAISEGLDADTQYF. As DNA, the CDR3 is TGTGCCATCAGTGAGGGACTAGACGCAGATACGCAGTATTTT.

CDR3 sequence reads: CASSPTETQYF. In DNA, the CDR3 is TGTGCCAGCTCACCAACCGAGACCCAGTACTTC. The chain recombines TRBV18 with TRBJ2-5; no clear D. The length of the CDR3 is 11 residues. The ends were cut back, 2 bases at V and 5 bases at J, with 3 bases in the middle. Per germline, CDR1 KGHSH and CDR2 LQKENI. Looking up the rest from reference TRBV18 and TRBJ2-5 gives the full variable domain: NAGVMQNPRHLVRRRGQEARLRCSPMKGHSHVYWYRQLPEEGLKFMVYLQKENIIDESGMPKERFSAEFPKEGPSILRIQQVVRGDSAAYFCASSPTETQYFGPGTRLLVL.

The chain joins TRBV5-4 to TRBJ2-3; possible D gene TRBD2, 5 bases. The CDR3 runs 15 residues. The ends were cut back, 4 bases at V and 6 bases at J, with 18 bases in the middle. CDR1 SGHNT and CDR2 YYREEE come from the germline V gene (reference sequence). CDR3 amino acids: CASSPDLASFDTQYF. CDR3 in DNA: TGTGCCAGCAGCCCGGACTTAGCCTCTTTTGATACGCAGTATTTT.

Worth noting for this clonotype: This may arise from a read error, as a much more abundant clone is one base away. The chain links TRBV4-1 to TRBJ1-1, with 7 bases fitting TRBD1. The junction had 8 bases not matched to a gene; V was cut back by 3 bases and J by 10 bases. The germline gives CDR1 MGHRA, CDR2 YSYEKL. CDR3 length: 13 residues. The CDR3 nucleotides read TGCGCCAGCAGCCAGAGGGACAGTTGGGGAGCTTTCTTT. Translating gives CASSQRDSWGAFF.

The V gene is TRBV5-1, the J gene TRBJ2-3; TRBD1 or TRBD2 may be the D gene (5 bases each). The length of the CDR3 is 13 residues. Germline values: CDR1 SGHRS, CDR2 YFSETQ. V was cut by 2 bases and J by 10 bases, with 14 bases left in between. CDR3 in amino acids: CASSFDPGRPQYF. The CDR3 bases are TGCGCCAGCAGCTTCGATCCGGGACGGCCGCAGTATTTT.

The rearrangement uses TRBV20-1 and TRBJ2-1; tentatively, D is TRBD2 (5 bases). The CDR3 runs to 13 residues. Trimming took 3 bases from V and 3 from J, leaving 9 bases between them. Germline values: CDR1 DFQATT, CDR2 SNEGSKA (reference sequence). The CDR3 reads CSAREANYNEQFF. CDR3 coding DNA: TGCAGTGCTAGGGAGGCGAACTACAATGAGCAGTTCTTC.

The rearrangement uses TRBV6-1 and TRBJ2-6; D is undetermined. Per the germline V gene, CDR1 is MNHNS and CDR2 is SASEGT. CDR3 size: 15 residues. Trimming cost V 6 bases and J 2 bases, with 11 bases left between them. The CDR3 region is CASSLHEPGANVLTF. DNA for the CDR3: TGTGCCAGCAGCCTCCACGAGCCTGGGGCCAACGTCCTGACTTTC.

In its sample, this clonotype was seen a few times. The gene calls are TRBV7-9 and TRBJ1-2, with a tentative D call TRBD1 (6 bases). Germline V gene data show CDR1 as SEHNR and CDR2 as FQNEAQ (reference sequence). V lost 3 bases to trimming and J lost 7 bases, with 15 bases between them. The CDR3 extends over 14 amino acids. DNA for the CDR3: TGTGCCAGCAGCTTCCAAACAGGGTCTAGTGGCTACACCTTC. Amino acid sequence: CASSFQTGSSGYTF.

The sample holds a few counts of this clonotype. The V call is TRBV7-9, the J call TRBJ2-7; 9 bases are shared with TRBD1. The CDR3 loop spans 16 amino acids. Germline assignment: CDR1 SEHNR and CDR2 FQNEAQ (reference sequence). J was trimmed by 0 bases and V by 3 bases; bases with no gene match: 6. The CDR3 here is CASSLNRGRLSYEQYF. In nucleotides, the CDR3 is TGTGCCAGCAGCTTGAACAGGGGGCGTCTCTCCTACGAGCAGTACTTC.

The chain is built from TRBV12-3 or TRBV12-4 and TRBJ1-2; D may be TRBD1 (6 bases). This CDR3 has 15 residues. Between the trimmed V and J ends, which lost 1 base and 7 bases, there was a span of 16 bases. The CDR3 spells CASSLVGHRAVGYTF. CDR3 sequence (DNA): TGTGCCAGCAGTTTAGTAGGCCACAGGGCGGTTGGCTACACCTTC.

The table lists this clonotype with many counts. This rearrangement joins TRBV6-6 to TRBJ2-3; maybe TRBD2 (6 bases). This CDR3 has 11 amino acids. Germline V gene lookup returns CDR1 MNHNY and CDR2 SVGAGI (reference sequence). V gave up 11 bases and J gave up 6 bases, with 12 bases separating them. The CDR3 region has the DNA TGTGCCGGGGGGAGTTCCGATACGCAGTATTTT. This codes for CAGGSSDTQYF.

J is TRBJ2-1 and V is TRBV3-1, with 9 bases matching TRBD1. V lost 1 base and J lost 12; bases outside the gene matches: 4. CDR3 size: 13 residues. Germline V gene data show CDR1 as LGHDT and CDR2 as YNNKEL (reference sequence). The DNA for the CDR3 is TGTGCCAGCAGCCAAGGGACGGGACAGGGGCAGTTCTTC. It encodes CASSQGTGQGQFF.

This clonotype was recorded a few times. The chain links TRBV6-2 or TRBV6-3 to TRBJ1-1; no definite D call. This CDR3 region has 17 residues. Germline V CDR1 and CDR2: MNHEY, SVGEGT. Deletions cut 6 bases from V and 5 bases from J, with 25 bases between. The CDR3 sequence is CASSPVTPGSLETEAFF. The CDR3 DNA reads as TGTGCCAGCAGCCCCGTGACACCAGGTTCCCTAGAGACTGAAGCTTTCTTT.

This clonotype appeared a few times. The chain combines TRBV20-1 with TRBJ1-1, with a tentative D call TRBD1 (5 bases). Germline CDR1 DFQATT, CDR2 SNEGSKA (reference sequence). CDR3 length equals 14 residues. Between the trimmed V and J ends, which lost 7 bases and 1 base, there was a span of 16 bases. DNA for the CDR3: TGCAGTGTTGGGGGAGGGCGGGGGAACACTGAAGCTTTCTTT. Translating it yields CSVGGGRGNTEAFF.

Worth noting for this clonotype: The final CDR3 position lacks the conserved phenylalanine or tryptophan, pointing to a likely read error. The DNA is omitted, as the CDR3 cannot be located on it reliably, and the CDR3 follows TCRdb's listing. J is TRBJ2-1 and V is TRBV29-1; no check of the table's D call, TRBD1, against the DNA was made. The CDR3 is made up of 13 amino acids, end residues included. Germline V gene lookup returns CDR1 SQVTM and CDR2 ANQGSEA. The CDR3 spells CSVAETGYEGDAL.

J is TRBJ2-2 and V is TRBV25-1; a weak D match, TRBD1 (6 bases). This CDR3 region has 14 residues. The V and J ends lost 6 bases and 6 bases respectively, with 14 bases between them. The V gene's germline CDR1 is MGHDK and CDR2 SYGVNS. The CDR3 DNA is TGTGCCAGCAGAGGTTCAGGGGTGGCCGGGGAGCTGTTTTTT. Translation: CASRGSGVAGELFF.

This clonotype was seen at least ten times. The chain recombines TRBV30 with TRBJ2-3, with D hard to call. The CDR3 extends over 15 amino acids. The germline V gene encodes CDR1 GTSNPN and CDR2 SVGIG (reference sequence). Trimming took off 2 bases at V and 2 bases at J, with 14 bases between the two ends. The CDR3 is CAWSLGSLDTDTQYF. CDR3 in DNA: TGTGCCTGGAGTTTGGGATCCTTGGACACAGATACGCAGTATTTT. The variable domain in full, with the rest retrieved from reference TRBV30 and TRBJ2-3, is SQTIHQWPATLVQPVGSPLSLECTVEGTSNPNLYWYRQAAGRGLQLLFYSVGIGQISSEVPQNLSASRPQDRQFILSSKKLLLSDSGFYLCAWSLGSLDTDTQYFGPGTRLTVL.

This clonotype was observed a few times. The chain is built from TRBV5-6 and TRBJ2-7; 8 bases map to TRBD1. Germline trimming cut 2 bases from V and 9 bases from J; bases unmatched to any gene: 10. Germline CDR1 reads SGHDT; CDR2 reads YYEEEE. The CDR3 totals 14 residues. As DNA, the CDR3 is TGTGCCAGCAGCTTTCGGCAGGGGGCACCTGCGCAGTACTTC. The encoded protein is CASSFRQGAPAQYF.

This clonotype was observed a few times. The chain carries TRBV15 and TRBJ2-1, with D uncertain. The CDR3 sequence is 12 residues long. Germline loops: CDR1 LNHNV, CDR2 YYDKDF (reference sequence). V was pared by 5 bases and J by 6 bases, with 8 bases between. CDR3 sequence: CATSPSRNEQFF. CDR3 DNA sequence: TGTGCCACCAGCCCTTCCCGCAATGAGCAGTTCTTC.

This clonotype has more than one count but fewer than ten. The CDR3 protein is CASSTISGELFF. Written as DNA, the CDR3 is TGTGCCAGCAGCACCATCTCCGGGGAGCTGTTTTTT. V gene TRBV5-5 combines with J gene TRBJ2-2; D not resolved. Germline V gene data show CDR1 as SGHKS and CDR2 as YYEKEE (reference sequence). V was clipped by 4 bases and J by 6 bases, with 7 bases between them. This CDR3 contains 12 residues.